Sequencing of this T cell receptor beta chain was carried out in a study of metastatic and nonmetastatic thyroid tumors. Study summary: Peripheral blood and tumor or nodule samples from malignant and benign thyroid patients were compared. Study-level points and caveats: Significantly higher TCR beta diversity was reportedly seen in malignant thyroid tumors than benign nodules, in blood and tumor.

Per the original methods: For papillary thyroid cancer, a distant-metastasis classifier was constructed from CDR3 differences observed across clinicopathological groups. TCRdb redid the clone calls on the PCR reads using MiXCR. The V and J calls and clone size are TCRdb's, not the authors'. The sample has 30,000 to 45,000 clones; around a third are singletons. Nobody among the patients had been given any treatment before thyroid surgery. V was trimmed by 0 bases and J by 7 bases, leaving 10 bases between them. Germline V gives CDR1 DFQATT, CDR2 SNEGSKA (reference sequence). CDR3 size: 13 residues. This clone is large in the sample. Its target is not known.

The clonotype comes from a female donor with papillary thyroid cancer or a benign thyroid nodule (not recorded which). Some clones in this sample may be carry-over from other donors' samples. Specimen: tumor tissue. V and J are TRBV20-1 and TRBJ2-1; no firm D call. The CDR3 is CSARDGVGNEQFF. The CDR3 bases are TGCAGTGCTAGAGATGGGGTAGGGAATGAGCAGTTCTTC.